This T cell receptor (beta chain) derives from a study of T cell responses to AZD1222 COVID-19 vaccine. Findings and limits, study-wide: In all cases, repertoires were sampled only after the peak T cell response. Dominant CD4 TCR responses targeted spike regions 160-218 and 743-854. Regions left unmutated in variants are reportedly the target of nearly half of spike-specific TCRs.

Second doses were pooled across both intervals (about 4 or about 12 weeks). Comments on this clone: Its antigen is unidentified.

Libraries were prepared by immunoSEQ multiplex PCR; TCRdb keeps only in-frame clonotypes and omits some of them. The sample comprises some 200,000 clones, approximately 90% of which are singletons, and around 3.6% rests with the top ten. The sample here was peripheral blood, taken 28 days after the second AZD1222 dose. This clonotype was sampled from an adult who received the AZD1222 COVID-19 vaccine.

CDR3 sequence (DNA): TGTGCCAGCTCACGGACCGGACAGACGAACACCGGGGAGCTGTTTTTT. This translates into CASSRTGQTNTGELFF. This sequence joins TRBV18 and TRBJ2-2; maybe TRBD1 (6 bases). The V and J ends lost 4 bases and 0 bases respectively, with 12 bases between them. The CDR3 runs 16 residues. Germline-derived CDR1 and CDR2 are KGHSH and LQKENI.